This TCR beta chain stems from a study of OX40 agonist ivuxolimab in advanced cancers. Study as a whole: In this trial design, patients received ivuxolimab intravenously at 0.01 to 10 mg/kg every 2 weeks. Study observations and caveats: Those patients achieving a partial response at 0.1-3.0 mg/kg showed among the lowest clonal expansion.

V was trimmed by 5 bases and J by 4 bases, leaving 8 bases between them. The germline V gene has CDR1 MNHNY and CDR2 SVGAGI (reference sequence). The CDR3 has 12 residues. This clone was counted only a few times. The antigen is not known. Profiled with immunoSEQ multiplex PCR; TCRdb holds only in-frame clones, not every one. The table includes 8,500 to 13,000 clones, just under 80% detected once. The sequences come from CD4+ or CD8+ T cells sorted from blood, collected in a trial of the OX40 agonist ivuxolimab. The origin of this receptor is an adult with an advanced solid tumor such as melanoma, head and neck, liver or kidney cancer. The chain combines TRBV6-6 with TRBJ1-1; D remains unclear. The CDR3 DNA follows: TGTGCCAGCAGTGGGATGGGCACTGAAGCTTTCTTT. Protein sequence: CASSGMGTEAFF.